The source of this T cell receptor beta chain is a study of human T cells and chemical hapten exposure (TCRdb year 2021). About the full investigation: For sensitization, 2% DPC in acetone was applied to a 2 cm by 2 cm area of upper inner arm skin. Blood samples were taken from patients before sensitization (week 0) and then at 2, 6 and about 24 weeks after DPC sensitization. Libraries were combined into a pool for sequencing, and differences in TCR yield between samples came mainly from small differences in library volumes within the pool. Patients additionally received weekly therapeutic DPC doses to the scalp throughout the roughly 25-week study period. Patch testing was performed on the upper back with Finn chambers containing 0.01% DPC, and the patch tests were scored after 6 days according to International Contact Dermatitis Research Group standards. This study followed changes in the peripheral blood TCR repertoire in vivo during primary and secondary sensitization of alopecia patients to the hapten diphenylcyclopropenone (DPC). Twenty-nine alopecia patients gave blood for TCR sequencing at one to four time points (pre-sensitization, 2, 6 and 24 weeks). Alopecia areata with under or over 50% scalp involvement, alopecia totalis and alopecia universalis were represented in the patient cohort, which was mostly female.

This clonotype was seen at least ten times. Its cognate antigen has yet to be identified. Base qualities are missing; no much larger clone stands one base away. Including the terminal cysteine and phenylalanine, the CDR3 comprises 14 residues. The DNA shown is the 42-base CDR3, in frame from base 1. The germline V gene specifies SGHVS as CDR1 and FQNEAQ as CDR2. Trimming takes 5 bases from V and 5 bases from J, and the germline ends sit 15 bases apart. Libraries were constructed by RACE. TCRdb names NextSeq 500 as the instrument used. Library preparation attached unique molecular identifiers to individual cDNA molecules for quantitative, reproducible TCR counting. Both TCR alpha and TCR beta chains were sequenced from each blood RNA sample. The authors' pipeline ran thus. A median of roughly 100,000 TCRs per sample was observed, with a range of about 20,000 to 750,000. The Decombinator software suite was used to annotate the V, J and CDR3 of the TCR reads. To make PS versus PT1 abundance plots, every sample was subsampled to the same number of TCRs (28,000). TCRs were defined as expanded if absent before sensitization and observed at least eight times at the 2-week time point. In-frame beta chains were kept once TCRdb had trimmed the public reads at Q25 with fastp and called clones with MiXCR. Every entry covers one CDR3 protein and lists the most common genes and DNA from its rows. The V and J calls and clone size are TCRdb's, not the authors'. A total of about 54,000 distinct CDR3 sequences appear in this sample, 9.5% to 10% of them only once. The ten top clones hold approximately 1.6% of the sample.

Paper-wide results and their limitations: All patients had alopecia, a presumed autoimmune disease, so their immune response might differ from that of healthy individuals. Compared with pre-sensitization or healthy control sets, expanded TCRs formed significantly more large CDR3 similarity clusters, which is consistent with antigen-driven responses. After repeated subsampling, the strength of the expansion versus patch-test correlation and the threshold at which it became significant changed. A positive correlation was found between the number of PT1 expanded TCRs and patch test score, with significance reached at thresholds 8, 16 and 32 but not 4. The number of TCRs above 1 in 1000 frequency did not change with DPC sensitization; there was no evidence of global repertoire structure alterations.

Reading the label with the study, this specimen's time point is: patch test 2, 6 weeks after DPC sensitization. Reading the label with the study, this specimen's treatment or condition is: therapeutic diphenylcyclopropenone sensitization with weekly scalp DPC. At every patch-test visit, the blood draw took place before the patch test was put on. Patients were eligible if aged 18 to 70, diagnosed with alopecia and judged suitable for DPC therapy, and pregnant patients were excluded. Total RNA was isolated from unfractionated whole blood collected in Tempus Blood RNA tubes. The sequence was obtained from a woman aged 45-59 years with alopecia areata. Some clones in this sample may be carry-over from other donors' samples. This sequence uses TRBV7-8 and TRBJ1-1, with no D gene named confidently. The material sequenced was whole blood, taken in connection with sensitization to the hapten diphenylcyclopropenone (DPC). The CDR3 region reads CASSRVGGRTEAFF. The sequenced DNA is TGTGCCAGCAGCCGTGTCGGAGGGAGGACTGAAGCTTTCTTT.